These T cell receptor beta chains were read from a single sample in a study of cytomegalovirus exposure and HLA in healthy donors. The repertoire was sequenced with immunoSEQ multiplex PCR; TCRdb's copy has only in-frame clones and lacks some. The sample records around 88,000 clones, around two thirds being singletons. Source material: PBMCs. Receptor source: a male donor in good health and CMV-seronegative. Both conserved end residues are part of each CDR3. Each record gives: clone size, D gene, J gene, V gene, CDR3 DNA, CDR3 protein. The D gene is left open where the match is weak. The size of a clone is reported for some rows only, either as once, few or many, or as a class for expanded clones.

NA	NA	TRBJ2-7	TRBV5-1	TGCGCCAGCAGCTTGGAGGAGGGGGGGGGATACGAGCAGTACTTC	CASSLEEGGGYEQYF
NA	TRBD2	TRBJ2-7	TRBV6-5	TGTGCCAGCACCCCATTCGCGGGAGGCCCCTACGAGCAGTACTTC	CASTPFAGGPYEQYF
NA	TRBD1	TRBJ2-7	TRBV11-1	TGTGCCAGCAGCCCCGGACAGGGAGCCTACGAGCAGTACTTC	CASSPGQGAYEQYF
NA	NA	TRBJ2-7	TRBV5-1	TGCGCCAGCAGCTTCAGACAGACCCCCTACGAGCAGTACTTC	CASSFRQTPYEQYF
once	TRBD2	TRBJ2-7	TRBV5-5	TGTGCCAGCAGCTCGGAAATAGCGGGAGCCCTCTCCTACGGGCAGTACTTC	CASSSEIAGALSYGQYF
NA	NA	TRBJ2-7	TRBV6-1	TGTGCCAGCAACCTGAACCTACAGGGAGGGTACGAGCAGTACTTC	CASNLNLQGGYEQYF
NA	TRBD1	TRBJ2-7	TRBV11-2	TGTGCCAGCAGCTCGACAAGACAGGGTTACGAGCAGTACTTC	CASSSTRQGYEQYF
NA	NA	TRBJ1-2	TRBV28	TGTGCCAGCAGCTCGACAGCGAACTATGGCTACACCTTC	CASSSTANYGYTF
NA	TRBD1	TRBJ1-1	TRBV7-9	TGTGCCAGCAGCTCGGCCGGGACAGGGATCGGGGGGAACACTGAAGCTTTCTTT	CASSSAGTGIGGNTEAFF
once	NA	TRBJ1-5	TRBV15	TGTGCCACCAGCAGAGATCCCAGTCAGCCCCAGCATTTT	CATSRDPSQPQHF
few	NA	TRBJ2-2	TRBV7-6	TGTGCCAGCAGCCGCTACAGTGGGAGGAACACCGGGGAGCTGTTTTTT	CASSRYSGRNTGELFF
NA	TRBD1	TRBJ2-1	TRBV5-1	TGCGCCAGCAGCCGAGACAGGGGCGGAGTTGGGTCCCTCAATGAGCAGTTCTTC	CASSRDRGGVGSLNEQFF
NA	TRBD1	TRBJ1-1	TRBV14	TGTGCCAGCAGCCAAGAAGGGGGCTGGACTGAAGCTTTCTTT	CASSQEGGWTEAFF
few	TRBD2	TRBJ2-3	TRBV9	TGTGCCAGCAGCGTAGTTCCTAGCGGAGATACGCAGTATTTT	CASSVVPSGDTQYF
NA	NA	TRBJ1-1	TRBV30	TGTGCCTGGACTACGAGGATACCTGAAGCTTTCTTT	CAWTTRIPEAFF
few	NA	TRBJ2-7	TRBV9	TGTGCCAGCAGCGTATTGGGAGAAAACGAGCAGTACTTC	CASSVLGENEQYF
NA	TRBD2	TRBJ2-7	TRBV5-1	TGCGCCAGCAGCTCCTTTGGGACTAGCGGAAGTAGCTCCTACGAGCAGTACTTC	CASSSFGTSGSSSYEQYF
NA	TRBD1	TRBJ1-1	TRBV7-3	TGTGCCAGCAGCCCCCGACAGGGTTCGGCTGAAGCTTTCTTT	CASSPRQGSAEAFF
NA	TRBD2	TRBJ2-5	TRBV30	TGTGCCTGGGCCCCCGGGGGGGGTCGGCAAGAGACCCAGTACTTC	CAWAPGGGRQETQYF
NA	NA	TRBJ1-1	TRBV5-1	TGCGCCAGCAGCTTGAGTCAGGGTAACACTGAAGCTTTCTTT	CASSLSQGNTEAFF
NA	TRBD2	TRBJ2-7	TRBV7-2	TGTGCCAGCAGCTTAGACGGGACTAGCTTCAACGAGCAGTACTTC	CASSLDGTSFNEQYF
NA	TRBD1	TRBJ2-3	TRBV9	TGTGCCAGCAGCGTAGTAGGGGGCGTGGATACGCAGTATTTT	CASSVVGGVDTQYF
NA	NA	TRBJ1-5	TRBV5-8	TGTGCCAGCAGGGTGGGGAGACAGCCCCAGCATTTT	CASRVGRQPQHF
NA	NA	TRBJ2-7	TRBV27	TGTGCCAGCAGATACTGGACAGACTACGAGCAGTACTTC	CASRYWTDYEQYF
NA	NA	TRBJ2-5	TRBV28	TGTGCCAGCAGTGGAGGCTCGTCCTCAATGTACCAAGAGACCCAGTACTTC	CASSGGSSSMYQETQYF
NA	NA	TRBJ2-7	TRBV4-2	TGTGCCAGCAGCCAAGATTCTCAGGGTACGAATTCGTACACCTACGAGCAGTACTTC	CASSQDSQGTNSYTYEQYF
NA	TRBD2	TRBJ2-1	TRBV2	TGTGCCAGCAGTCTAGCGGGGGGATTATACAATGAGCAGTTCTTC	CASSLAGGLYNEQFF
few	NA	TRBJ2-7	TRBV20-1	TGCAGTGCTCATCGTGGACTAACAAAGTACTTC	CSAHRGLTKYF
NA	NA	TRBJ2-1	TRBV4-2	TGTGCCAGCAGCCAAGATCCCAGGAGGGAGCAGTTCTTC	CASSQDPRREQFF
NA	NA	TRBJ1-5	TRBV4-2	TGTGCCAGCAGCCAAGTCAGGGAAGTTCAGCCCCAGCATTTT	CASSQVREVQPQHF
NA	TRBD1	TRBJ2-5	TRBV5-5	TGTGCCAGCAGCTTGGCATGGGCAGGGGGTCAAGAGACCCAGTACTTC	CASSLAWAGGQETQYF
few	NA	TRBJ2-2	TRBV6-5	TGTGCCAGCAGTTACGTGCCCCGGGATGGCGGGGAGCTGTTTTTT	CASSYVPRDGGELFF
NA	TRBD1	TRBJ2-2	TRBV7-6	TGTGCCAGCAGCCGCAACAGGGGCGGGGAGCTGTTTTTT	CASSRNRGGELFF
NA	TRBD1	TRBJ2-2	TRBV6-1	TGTGCCAGCAGGGAGGACAGGTGGACCACCGGGGAGCTGTTTTTT	CASREDRWTTGELFF
NA	NA	TRBJ1-3	TRBV30	TGTGCCTGGAGTGTACCAGGGTCTGGAAACACCATATATTTT	CAWSVPGSGNTIYF
NA	TRBD1	TRBJ2-7	TRBV5-1	TGCGCCAGCAGCTTGGGGACAGGGATCTTCTCCTACGAGCAGTACTTC	CASSLGTGIFSYEQYF
few	NA	TRBJ2-1	TRBV19	TGTGCCAGTAGAATACAGGGAAATGAGCAGTTCTTC	CASRIQGNEQFF
NA	NA	TRBJ2-1	TRBV30	TGTGCCTGGAGTGTACTCGCGGGAAGTGAGCAGTTCTTC	CAWSVLAGSEQFF
once	NA	TRBJ2-2	TRBV19	TGTGCCAGTAGTCGGGTAGGGAACACCGGGGAGCTGTTTTTT	CASSRVGNTGELFF
NA	TRBD2	TRBJ2-1	TRBV5-1	TGCGCCAGCACCTCCTCGGGAGGACGGTACAATGAGCAGTTCTTC	CASTSSGGRYNEQFF
few	TRBD2	TRBJ2-1	TRBV5-4	TGTGCCAGCAGCCACTCGGGGGGAGGTCCCTCCTACAATGAGCAGTTCTTC	CASSHSGGGPSYNEQFF
NA	TRBD1	TRBJ2-7	TRBV13	TGTGCCAGCAGCCGACTTAGCTTAATCCCGGGACAGGACTACGAGCAGTACTTC	CASSRLSLIPGQDYEQYF
NA	NA	TRBJ2-3	TRBV14	TGTGCCAGCAGCCCGGGACTGAGAGCAGATACGCAGTATTTT	CASSPGLRADTQYF
NA	TRBD1	TRBJ1-5	TRBV7-2	TGTGCCAGCAGCTCGGAGGGGGCATGGGGGAATCAGCCCCAGCATTTT	CASSSEGAWGNQPQHF
NA	TRBD2	TRBJ2-5	TRBV19	TGTGCCACTCCCCGGACTAGCGGGATTAAAGGGCAGTACTTC	CATPRTSGIKGQYF
NA	TRBD1	TRBJ2-7	TRBV5-4	TGTGCCAGCAGCCGTACAGGGGGAGGCGAGCAGTACTTC	CASSRTGGGEQYF
NA	NA	TRBJ2-7	TRBV25-1	TGTGCCAGCAGTGAAACAGTCGAGCAGTACTTC	CASSETVEQYF
NA	NA	TRBJ1-5	TRBV23-1	TGCGCCAGCGAGAGGATCATGGGGGGTATATATAGCAATCAGCCCCAGCATTTT	CASERIMGGIYSNQPQHF